This TCR beta chain came from a study of identical twins. The trim removed 1 base at V and 9 bases at J, leaving 11 bases unmatched. The germline V gene has CDR1 SGHKS and CDR2 YYEKEE (reference sequence). The CDR3 spans 15 residues. This clonotype showed up just a few times. TCRdb fed the 5' RACE reads into MiXCR, producing one record per CDR3 protein. The profile shows under 300,000 distinct CDR3 sequences, about an eighth of them singletons. Sample: memory (CD45RO+) T cells sorted from blood. The rearrangement joins TRBV5-5 to TRBJ2-5; 8 nucleotides match TRBD1. The TCR comes from a young woman in good health. CDR3 sequence: CASSLITGLQGAQYF. DNA for the CDR3: TGTGCCAGCAGCTTGATCACGGGTTTACAGGGGGCCCAGTACTTC.